A selection of T cell receptor beta chains follows, all from one sample in a study of blood T cell repertoires in COVID-19. This table comes from immunoSEQ multiplex PCR, and its TCRdb copy is limited to in-frame clones, with some not included. The profile shows tens of thousands of clones, 92% of them singletons. Sequencing was done on a sample of peripheral blood. The receptors here all came from a human donor in a cohort sampled during active COVID-19. Each CDR3 is given without its conserved first and last residue. The listing skips clone size in some rows; elsewhere it reads once, few, many or a size class.

clone_size,v_call,cdr3_aa
.,TRBV27,ASSFGGPFGPQH
.,TRBV7-6,ASSLKLNQPQH
.,TRBV30,AWGGEAGQGTDTQY
.,TRBV19,ASSQAGETQY
once,TRBV3-1/TRBV3-2,ASSLGYGYT
.,TRBV27,ASSLGEGLASSTDTQY
.,TRBV12-3/TRBV12-4,ASTPTVLDEQF
.,TRBV6-2/TRBV6-3,ASSYSAGREDNQPQH
.,TRBV6-2/TRBV6-3,ASSRGTLNQPQH
.,TRBV4-2,ASSQTGFPEAF
.,TRBV27,ASGGSSNQPQH
.,TRBV27,ASSLRSGRVEQF
.,TRBV5-1,ASSWRDRGLTDTQY
.,TRBV4-2,ASSHSGGGDYGYT
once,TRBV11-3,ASSHPTGPPDYGYT
once,TRBV5-4,ASSALKNEQF
once,TRBV20-1,SATGVSGYT
.,TRBV30,AWSAGVTEAF
.,TRBV29-1,SVFVGSYEQY
.,TRBV18,ASSRGQGIYEQY
.,TRBV6-2/TRBV6-3,ASSFIGGSALAFEQF
.,TRBV18,ASSLQGGLSFGANVLT
.,TRBV2,ASRQGANTGELF
.,TRBV9,ASSDSGGLGNSPLH
.,TRBV18,ASSPTGQTNTEAF
.,TRBV12-3/TRBV12-4,ASSLRDTQY
few,TRBV19,ASRYRDRAYNEQF
.,TRBV12-5,ASGIGLAEYNEQF
.,TRBV7-2,ASSPGTPDTQY
.,TRBV4-1,ASSITGRTYNEQF
.,TRBV29-1,SVVASGRVDTQY
.,TRBV9,ASSVGGRAQTQY
.,TRBV5-6,ASSLNPTVQETQY
.,TRBV7-8,ASSLADGRGYEQY
.,TRBV2,ASKQRPSGALISYNEQF
.,TRBV10-1,ASSGTRGKSYEQY
.,TRBV11-3,ASSPRGGETQY
.,TRBV30,AWTHGGGSGANVLT
.,TRBV5-1,ASSLGQPDNEQF
.,TRBV27,ASSERGLDRETQY
.,TRBV3-1/TRBV3-2,ASSPAPSTSGKQY
.,TRBV6-6,ASSYSDSTYEQY
.,TRBV30,AWSSPRGEKLF
.,TRBV24-1,ATSDAGTGNRNEQF
few,TRBV6-6,ASSRDRGGYGYT
.,TRBV23-1,ASGPYLRLAGDHGPNTGELF
.,TRBV7-2,ASRWTSGTGEQY
few,TRBV12-3/TRBV12-4,ASRGVQETQY
.,TRBV6-5,ASSRETGEQF
.,TRBV2,ASSETGSGNQPQH
.,TRBV6-1,ASSERGTGSGYT
once,TRBV6-2/TRBV6-3,ASSYGHQGGKY
.,TRBV7-9,ASSHGAGGYEQY
once,TRBV7-9,ASSFQGTYGYT
.,TRBV10-1,ASSPSRGEDTGELF